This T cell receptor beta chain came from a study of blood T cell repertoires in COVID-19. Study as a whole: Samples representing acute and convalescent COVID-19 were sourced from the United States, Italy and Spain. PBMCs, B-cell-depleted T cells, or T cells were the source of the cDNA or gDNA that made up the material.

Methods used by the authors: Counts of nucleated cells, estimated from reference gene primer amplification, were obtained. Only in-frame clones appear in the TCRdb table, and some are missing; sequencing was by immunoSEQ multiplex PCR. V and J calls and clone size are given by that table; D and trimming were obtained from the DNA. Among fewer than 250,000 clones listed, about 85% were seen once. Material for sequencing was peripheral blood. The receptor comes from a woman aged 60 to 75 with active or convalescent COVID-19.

CDR3 residues: CAYAASGTGELFF. Written as DNA, the CDR3 is TGTGCCTATGCGGCTAGCGGAACCGGGGAGCTGTTTTTT. This chain joins TRBV10-3 and TRBJ2-2; 7 nucleotides match TRBD2. Germline assignment: CDR1 ENHRY and CDR2 SYGVKD. V was clipped by 11 bases and J by 5 bases; unmatched bases: 8. The CDR3 runs to 13 residues.